Presented here are 11 T cell receptor beta chains from one specimen sequenced in a study of blood T cell repertoires in COVID-19. The protocol was immunoSEQ multiplex PCR, while the TCRdb copy is restricted to in-frame clones and leaves out a portion. The data contain approximately 270,000 clones, nearly 90% of them singletons. Sequencing was performed on PBMCs or T cells enriched from blood (not recorded which). These receptors came from a woman aged 55-70 years who had recovered from COVID-19.

V gene TRBV7-3 combines with J gene TRBJ2-1, with TRBD2 as a possible D gene (5 bases). The ends were cut back, 5 bases at V and 0 bases at J, with 14 bases in the middle. The CDR3 sequence is 16 residues long. CDR1 is SGHTA, CDR2 FQGTGA, per germline. CDR3 sequence reads: CASSPHRDSSYNEQFF. CDR3 nucleotides: TGTGCCAGCAGCCCGCACCGGGATTCCTCCTACAATGAGCAGTTCTTC.

This clone was seen only once. This chain joins TRBV9 and TRBJ1-1, with TRBD1 matching over 10 bases. The CDR3 runs to 14 residues. Germline lookup yields CDR1 SGDLS and CDR2 YYNGEE. The J segment lost 11 bases and the V segment lost 3 bases, leaving 10 bases of the junction unmatched. CDR3 nucleotides: TGTGCCAGCAGCGAGAGGGACAGGGGTGCTAAGGCTTTCTTT. Residues: CASSERDRGAKAFF.

The rearrangement links TRBV9 to TRBJ1-2; TRBD1 is a possible D gene (6 bases). V lost 0 bases and J lost 1, with 10 bases in between. The CDR3 contains 15 residues. Germline-derived CDR1 and CDR2 are SGDLS and YYNGEE. CDR3 in DNA: TGTGCCAGCAGCGTAGCTACAGGGTTTAACTATGGCTACACCTTC. This codes for CASSVATGFNYGYTF.

This clone was seen a few times. The rearrangement links TRBV6-5 to TRBJ2-1; D is unresolved. The CDR3 is made up of 14 amino acids. Germline CDR1 and CDR2: MNHEY and SVGAGI. V lost 4 bases, J lost 11 bases, and 18 bases lay in between. This CDR3 reads CASSLADSLHQQFF. Written as DNA, the CDR3 is TGTGCCAGCAGTTTGGCAGATAGCCTCCATCAGCAGTTCTTC.

V usage is TRBV27 and J usage is TRBJ2-7, with TRBD1 matching 9 bases. From germline, CDR1 is MNHEY and CDR2 SMNVEV (reference sequence). V shed 4 bases, J shed 5 bases, and the junction held 9 bases outside the gene matches. The CDR3 contains 15 residues. CDR3 in DNA: TGTGCCAGCAGTTCTTGGGACAGGGATCCACACGAGCAGTACTTC. It yields the protein CASSSWDRDPHEQYF.

As DNA, the CDR3 is TGTGCCAGCAGCTTTTCGACAGGGGTGGGAGAAAAACTGTTTTTT. This encodes CASSFSTGVGEKLFF. The chain carries TRBV5-4 and TRBJ1-4, with 8 bases that match TRBD1. V lost 2 bases and J lost 8; bases outside the gene matches: 8. Germline CDR1 and CDR2: SGHNT and YYREEE (reference sequence). This CDR3 spans 15 amino acids.

The chain joins TRBV12-5 to TRBJ1-5; D gene uncertain. The germline gives CDR1 LGHNT, CDR2 FRNRAP. This CDR3 comprises 13 residues. V lost 7 bases and J 2 bases, leaving 9 bases between the germline ends. Here the CDR3 DNA reads TGTGCTAGTGCCCCTCCGGGCAATCAGCCCCAGCATTTT. This encodes CASAPPGNQPQHF.

The chain joins TRBV20-1 to TRBJ2-1, with 8 bases lining up with TRBD2. V shed 3 bases, J shed 10 bases, and the junction held 14 bases outside the gene matches. This CDR3 has 15 residues. Germline CDR1 is DFQATT and CDR2 is SNEGSKA (reference sequence). CDR3 nucleotides: TGCAGTGCTAGTTGGGGCCAGCGGGGGTGGTGGGAGCAGTTCTTC. It is translated as CSASWGQRGWWEQFF.

The rearrangement joins TRBV4-1 to TRBJ2-7; tentative D call: TRBD1 (6 bases). The V and J ends lost 3 bases and 7 bases respectively, with 13 bases between them. This CDR3 region has 13 residues. Germline lookup yields CDR1 MGHRA and CDR2 YSYEKL. CDR3 in amino acids: CASSQAGVREQYF. The CDR3 DNA reads as TGCGCCAGCAGCCAGGCAGGGGTGCGGGAGCAGTACTTC.

This clone appeared a single time. The CDR3 reads CASSPRTGYGYTF. CDR3 DNA sequence: TGTGCCAGCAGCCCCAGGACAGGATACGGCTACACCTTC. V is TRBV11-3 and J is TRBJ1-2; 7 positions agree with TRBD1. Germline loops: CDR1 SGHNT, CDR2 YENEEA. CDR3 size: 13 residues. V was pared by 5 bases and J by 8 bases, with 8 bases of the junction left unmatched.

The CDR3 DNA is TGTGCCAGCTCACCACCGGGACAGGTCCCTAATGAAAAACTGTTTTTT. The encoded protein is CASSPPGQVPNEKLFF. The chain links TRBV18 to TRBJ1-4, with TRBD1 identical over 8 bases. CDR3 length: 16 residues. The V gene end was trimmed by 0 bases and the J gene end by 3 bases; junction bases not matched to a gene: 3. Germline V gene sequence: CDR1 KGHSH, CDR2 LQKENI.